Reported below is one T cell receptor (beta chain). What this receptor recognizes is not known. At one of its ends the junction is not consistent with the germline gene, which may arise from a read error. The data were taken from a study of blood T cells in healthy people across ages (dated by TCRdb to between 2014 and 2017). Looking at the study overall: In model experiments, roughly one uniquely barcoded TCR beta cDNA molecule per two T cells was captured by template switching. Age-related changes in TCR beta repertoire diversity were measured in the study by deep sequencing normalized with unique cDNA molecular identifiers. Using the same blood draw, the study looked at two additional independent replicas of 1 million unique cDNA reads for two donors, one aged 18 to 29 and the other aged 80 or older. Four age groups were formed from the donors: young (average about 16 years), middle-aged (less than 40), aged (roughly 56) and long-lived (around 80). To avoid experimental bias, donors of different ages were distributed randomly across sequencing lanes. What the authors observed across the whole study: Estimates of total diversity based on one million sequenced T cells were regarded as lower bounds and as underestimates. Compared with the aged group, the long-lived group had more naive CD4+ T cells, fewer expanded clones and increased TCR diversity, suggesting age selection. Conclusive comparison of naive and antigen-experienced compartments was prevented by the profiling of bulk unsorted PBMCs. There was a strong correlation between observed TCR beta diversity and the percentage of naive T cells measured by flow cytometry. As age increased, observed TCR beta diversity per million T cells dropped in a roughly linear way, and a significant reduction was already evident by age around 41. The CMV infection status of donors was not known, potentially confounding age-related changes in expanded clonotypes.

Libraries came from 5' RACE. Sequencing was carried out with an Illumina HiSeq 2500. A second PCR of about 6 to 12 cycles was performed with a sample-barcoded 5' primer and a J-beta primer mix. A template-switch 5' adaptor carrying 12 random nucleotides introduced a unique molecular identifier onto each TCR beta cDNA molecule. Each sample yielded at least 2.5 million CDR3-containing paired-end reads. The Mint cDNA synthesis kit, primed by a TRBC-specific oligonucleotide, was used to synthesize first-strand cDNA from all RNA. Following uracil-DNA glycosylase treatment, all cDNA underwent a first 18-cycle PCR with the universal primers M1SS and BC2_uni_R. Under the source paper's analysis protocol: For normalization, 1 million high-quality reads, each with a distinct molecular identifier, were randomly selected from each sample. Reads sharing molecular identifiers were discarded rather than binned into consensus sequences. CDR3 identification, clonotype clustering and error correction used MiTCR with a Q25 quality threshold and the strictest error-elimination algorithm. A nonparametric unseen species model with Euler transformation was used to estimate lower-bound total TCR beta diversity. TCRdb handled the public reads itself, with Q25 trimming in fastp and clone calling in MiXCR, and kept productive beta chains. Every entry covers one CDR3 protein and lists the most common genes and DNA from its rows. TCRdb, rather than the study authors, made the V and J calls. In this sample the table shows 920,000 or so distinct CDR3 sequences, over 35% of which occur a single time. Clones ranked in the top ten supply 18% of the sample.

From its cysteine to its phenylalanine, the CDR3 spans 13 amino acids. Left in the record is the CDR3 DNA by itself, 39 bases read in frame from the first base. From the germline V gene, CDR1 is SQVTM and CDR2 is ANQGSEA. The donors were roughly 40 Caucasian individuals from Russia, aged roughly 6 to 100 years, who were systemically healthy. Each donor gave around 9.8 milliliters of peripheral blood, collected into EDTA-treated Vacutainer tubes. Ficoll-Paque density-gradient centrifugation was used to isolate PBMCs, with at least 6.5 million per sample. Total RNA, at least 6 micrograms per sample, was extracted from PBMCs with Trizol reagent. Naive CD45RAhigh/CD27high T cell percentages were measured by flow cytometry on a PBMC aliquot from every donor.

The chain couples TRBV29-1 to TRBJ1-2; no confident D gene assignment can be made. The material sequenced was blood. The clonotype comes from a woman aged 60 to 75 in good health. The CDR3 protein: CSVASASGYGYIF. The DNA sequence follows: TGCAGCGTTGCTTCGGCCAGCGGATATGGCTACATCTTC.